This is a list of T cell receptor beta chains from one sample in a study of neurological immune-mediated disorders. TCRdb recomputed calls from the 5' RACE reads with MiXCR, one row per CDR3 protein. The table lists tens of thousands of distinct CDR3 sequences, about 13% of them singletons. Sequencing was carried out using PBMCs. These receptors were obtained from a woman in her sixties with HTLV-1-associated myelopathy (HAM/TSP). The CDR3 runs from the conserved cysteine through the conserved F or W. A D gene is named only where the DNA matches it firmly.

D gene,V gene,J gene,CDR3 protein
-,TRBV20-1,TRBJ2-3,CSADIPPAGRSTDTQYF
-,TRBV7-9,TRBJ2-7,CASSLSQADSYEQYF
TRBD2,TRBV5-1,TRBJ2-3,CASSFGASGGKTDTQYF
-,TRBV7-9,TRBJ1-2,CASGFQDYGYTF
TRBD2,TRBV6-5,TRBJ2-3,CASSPGLAGAGDTQYF
-,TRBV12-3/TRBV12-4,TRBJ1-2,CASSLDMNYGYTF
TRBD1,TRBV6-5,TRBJ2-3,CASKPDRGLADTQYF
-,TRBV6-6,TRBJ1-6,CASTLGAIANSPLHF
TRBD1,TRBV12-5,TRBJ1-6,CASAVTGGRVRNSPLHF
-,TRBV10-3,TRBJ1-2,CAISDYGWEGSHGYTF
-,TRBV20-1,TRBJ2-1,CSARGPYNEQFF
-,TRBV21-1,TRBJ2-7,CASSLMGGGPSYEQYF
-,TRBV7-2,TRBJ2-7,CASSLDPAVFYEQYF
-,TRBV10-2,TRBJ1-3,CASSETAFSGNTIYF
-,TRBV10-3,TRBJ2-7,CAISAPGWREQYF
-,TRBV5-1,TRBJ2-7,CASSLVGGSYEQYF
TRBD1,TRBV15,TRBJ1-2,CATSRETGPRGYTF
TRBD1,TRBV6-5,TRBJ1-3,CASRPRDRAGNTIYF
TRBD2,TRBV12-5,TRBJ2-1,CASGHSGANEQFF
-,TRBV5-5,TRBJ1-5,CASSLSTEQPQHF
-,TRBV29-1,TRBJ2-3,CSVEDIRDTQYF
TRBD2,TRBV10-3,TRBJ2-5,CAISDVSGGAGETQYF
TRBD1,TRBV7-2,TRBJ2-7,CASSTDRILGEQYF
-,TRBV5-1,TRBJ1-1,CASSFYICSGNQGGNTEAFF
-,TRBV11-2,TRBJ1-1,CASSLVHGGLEPEAFF
-,TRBV5-1,TRBJ1-5,CASSLLGGSNQPQHF
-,TRBV12-3/TRBV12-4,TRBJ1-5,CASSLRDGQPQHF
-,TRBV6-5,TRBJ1-6,CASRPGGSSYNSPLHF
TRBD1,TRBV7-8,TRBJ2-7,CASSLALGQGYEQYF
-,TRBV5-1,TRBJ2-7,CASSFLGVNEQYF
TRBD1,TRBV7-2,TRBJ2-7,CASRERQGGKQYF
-,TRBV12-3/TRBV12-4,TRBJ1-2,CASSLGRSYYGYTF
-,TRBV5-1,TRBJ2-7,CASSLVGGNSYEQYF
TRBD1,TRBV4-1,TRBJ1-5,CASSQQFSGTGNQPQHF
-,TRBV20-1,TRBJ2-3,CSARANTDTQYF
-,TRBV5-1,TRBJ2-1,CASSAQRSTDEQFF
-,TRBV16,TRBJ1-3,CASSPTRGNTIYF
TRBD2,TRBV9,TRBJ2-3,CASSGSGGGIDTQYF
-,TRBV20-1,TRBJ2-7,CSASLQGRSYEQYF
TRBD1,TRBV5-1,TRBJ1-5,CASSFSTGGAEPQHF